This TCR beta chain was retrieved from a study of cytomegalovirus exposure and HLA in healthy donors. Overall study findings and caveats: The likely explanation for a cluster of highly shared sequence variants was sequencing artifact. Among the CMV-associated chains, three were confirmed in vitro as specific for CMV antigens. Among CMV-associated TCR beta chains, most appeared HLA-restricted in a later analysis. High specificity and sensitivity for cytomegalovirus status were reported for the classifier.

PCR involved 60 Vbeta and 13 Jbeta primers. Clones were sequenced by immunoSEQ multiplex PCR, and TCRdb holds only the in-frame ones, with some missing. The sample lists approximately 160,000 clones; roughly 73% were seen once. The CDR3 runs 15 residues. Germline V gene sequence: CDR1 MNHNS, CDR2 SASEGT. Germline trimming cut 4 bases from V and 1 base from J; bases unmatched to any gene: 3. A word on this clone: Its antigen remains unknown.

The sequence was obtained from a male donor in good health and CMV-seronegative. This rearrangement joins TRBV6-1 to TRBJ2-1, with TRBD1 matching over 8 bases. Sequences were obtained from PBMCs. The CDR3 is CASSVTGGSYNEQFF. CDR3 bases: TGTGCCAGCAGTGTTACAGGGGGATCCTACAATGAGCAGTTCTTC.